This T cell receptor beta chain was sequenced for a study of T cell repertoires in cytomegalovirus infection. Overall study: It can be stated that public TCR beta signatures indicated CMV infection as well as a matching HLA type.

Findings of the study overall: Dominant in the ex vivo response were TCR beta clonotypes restricted by HLA-C and specific for CMV.

The germline CDR1 and CDR2 sequences are SGHTA and FQGNSA. The V and J ends lost 1 base and 4 bases respectively, with 7 bases between them. This CDR3 is 14 amino acids long. About this clonotype itself: Its cognate antigen is unknown.

TCRdb fed the reads into MiXCR, producing one record per CDR3 protein. The sample includes around 360,000 distinct CDR3 sequences, roughly 34% seen only once; the top ten take 13%. Sequencing used cultured PBMCs, obtained from culture after CMV antigen stimulation. The chain has TRBV7-2 and TRBJ1-4; D is ambiguous. This clonotype originated in a human donor in good health (CMV status not recorded). Some clones in this sample may be carry-over from other donors' samples. CDR3 DNA sequence: TGTGCCAGCAGCTTAGGAAGGAGTAATGAAAAACTGTTTTTT. Amino acid sequence: CASSLGRSNEKLFF.